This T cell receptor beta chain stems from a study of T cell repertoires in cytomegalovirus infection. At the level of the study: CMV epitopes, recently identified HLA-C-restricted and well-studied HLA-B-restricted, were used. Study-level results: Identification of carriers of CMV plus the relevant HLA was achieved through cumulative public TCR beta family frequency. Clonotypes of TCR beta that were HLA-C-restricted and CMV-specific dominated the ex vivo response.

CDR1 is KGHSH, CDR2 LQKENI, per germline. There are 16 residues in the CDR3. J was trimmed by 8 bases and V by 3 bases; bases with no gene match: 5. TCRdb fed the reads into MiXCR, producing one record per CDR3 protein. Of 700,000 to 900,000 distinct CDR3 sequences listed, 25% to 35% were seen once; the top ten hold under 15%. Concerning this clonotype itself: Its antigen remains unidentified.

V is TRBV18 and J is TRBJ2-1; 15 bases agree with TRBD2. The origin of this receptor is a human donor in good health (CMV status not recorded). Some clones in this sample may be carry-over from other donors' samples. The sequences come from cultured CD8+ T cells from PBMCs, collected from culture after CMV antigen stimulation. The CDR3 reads CASSPPGLAGGHEQFF. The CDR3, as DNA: TGTGCCAGCTCACCCCCCGGACTAGCGGGGGGGCATGAGCAGTTCTTC.